This is a list of T cell receptor beta chains from one sample in a study of control samples from healthy donors and cancer patients. Profiling relied on immunoSEQ multiplex PCR, and the TCRdb table lists in-frame clones only, not all of them. The repertoire holds 150,000 to 200,000 clones, with approximately 94% as singletons. The material sequenced was PBMCs. The source of these receptors is a man in his 60s with colorectal cancer. CDR3s include the opening cysteine and the closing phenylalanine or tryptophan. The D gene is left open where the match is weak. Size tells how often a clone was seen (once, few, many) or the class of an expanded clone, and some rows leave it out.

j_call v_call d_call clone_size cdr3_aa cdr3_nt
TRBJ2-1 TRBV9 . . CASSDPSTEYNEQFF TGTGCCAGCAGCGACCCCTCGACCGAATACAATGAGCAGTTCTTC
TRBJ2-7 TRBV6-2/TRBV6-3 . once CASSLTEGYEQYF TGTGCCAGCAGCCTAACCGAAGGCTACGAGCAGTACTTC
TRBJ1-2 TRBV19 . . CASRTGGTYYGYTF TGTGCCAGTAGGACCGGAGGGACATACTATGGCTACACCTTC
TRBJ1-3 TRBV7-9 . . CASSLLNTGNTIYF TGTGCCAGCAGCTTATTGAATACTGGAAACACCATATATTTT
TRBJ1-2 TRBV3-1/TRBV3-2 . . CASSQPDSPGGYGYTF TGTGCCAGCAGCCAACCGGACAGCCCTGGAGGCTATGGCTACACCTTC
TRBJ2-1 TRBV6-4 . . CASSELGGAPNEQFF TGTGCCAGCAGTGAACTAGGGGGGGCCCCCAATGAGCAGTTCTTC
TRBJ1-1 TRBV19 . . CASSIAEGTEAFF TGTGCCAGTAGTATAGCCGAAGGAACTGAAGCTTTCTTT
TRBJ1-2 TRBV10-2 . . CASSGGPGGGYTF TGCGCCAGCAGTGGGGGGCCCGGCGGTGGCTACACCTTC
TRBJ1-6 TRBV28 TRBD1 . CASSTSSGQGNSPLHF TGTGCCAGCAGTACTTCATCGGGACAGGGGAATTCACCCCTCCACTTT
TRBJ1-4 TRBV18 . . CASSPGGATNEKLFF TGTGCCAGCTCACCAGGGGGGGCGACTAATGAAAAACTGTTTTTT
TRBJ2-1 TRBV28 TRBD2 once CASNPSGGADEQFF TGTGCCAGCAATCCTAGCGGGGGGGCCGATGAGCAGTTCTTC
TRBJ1-2 TRBV7-9 . . CASSLGPREDYTF TGTGCCAGCAGTTTAGGGCCGCGGGAGGACTACACCTTC
TRBJ2-7 TRBV5-1 TRBD1 . CASSLSPGGSYEQYF TGCGCCAGCAGCTTGAGTCCAGGGGGTTCCTACGAGCAGTACTTC
TRBJ2-1 TRBV7-9 . . CASRPGGRKGEQFF TGTGCCAGCCGCCCGGGTGGGCGAAAGGGTGAGCAGTTCTTC
TRBJ2-1 TRBV27 TRBD2 few CASSFSGGVSSYNEQFF TGTGCCAGCAGTTTCAGCGGGGGCGTCAGCTCCTACAATGAGCAGTTCTTC
TRBJ2-1 TRBV29-1 TRBD1 . CSVADRGGGEQFF TGCAGCGTTGCGGACAGGGGAGGAGGTGAGCAGTTCTTC
TRBJ2-7 TRBV7-9 . . CASSSYYEQYF TGTGCCAGCAGCTCGTACTACGAGCAGTACTTC
TRBJ2-7 TRBV5-4 . . CANSDSSLGEQYF TGTGCCAATTCGGACTCTTCCTTGGGGGAGCAGTACTTC
TRBJ2-2 TRBV5-1 TRBD2 . CASSPTSGGVRWTGELFF TGCGCCAGCAGCCCTACTAGCGGGGGGGTCCGGTGGACCGGGGAGCTGTTTTTT
TRBJ2-7 TRBV7-2 TRBD2 . CASSSSGGAPHEQYF TGTGCCAGCAGCTCTAGCGGGGGGGCTCCCCACGAGCAGTACTTC
TRBJ2-1 TRBV12-3/TRBV12-4 . . CASSIDSLEQFF TGTGCCAGCAGCATAGACTCCCTGGAGCAGTTCTTC
TRBJ1-2 TRBV7-9 . . CASSLPGNYGYTF TGTGCCAGCAGCTTGCCGGGAAACTATGGCTACACCTTC
TRBJ2-3 TRBV18 . . CASSPPVTDTQYF TGTGCCAGCTCACCACCGGTTACAGATACGCAGTATTTT
TRBJ2-7 TRBV7-8 TRBD1 once CASTSGTGGPEQYF TGTGCCAGCACCTCAGGGACAGGGGGGCCCGAGCAGTACTTC
TRBJ1-2 TRBV25-1 . . CASSEGVGANYGYTF TGTGCCAGCAGCGAGGGGGTAGGGGCTAACTATGGCTACACCTTC
TRBJ2-2 TRBV10-3 TRBD1 . CAIKETGSGELFF TGTGCCATCAAGGAGACAGGGAGCGGGGAGCTGTTTTTT
TRBJ1-5 TRBV7-2 TRBD1 . CASSLVGTGYNQPQHF TGTGCCAGCAGCTTAGTCGGGACAGGCTACAATCAGCCCCAGCATTTT
TRBJ1-3 TRBV18 . . CASSPPGSGNTIYF TGTGCCAGCTCACCACCAGGGTCTGGAAACACCATATATTTT
TRBJ1-1 TRBV7-2 . . CASSLQGLSPPNTEAFF TGTGCCAGCAGCTTACAGGGCCTTTCCCCACCGAACACTGAAGCTTTCTTT
TRBJ1-2 TRBV24-1 . . CATSEQDRAYGYTF TGTGCCACCAGTGAACAAGACCGAGCCTATGGCTACACCTTC
TRBJ1-2 TRBV2 . . CASSDDTGYGYTF TGTGCCAGCAGTGATGACACCGGCTATGGCTACACCTTC
TRBJ2-5 TRBV19 TRBD1 once CASRSTGTGFQETQYF TGTGCCAGTAGATCTACCGGGACAGGCTTTCAAGAGACCCAGTACTTC
TRBJ1-5 TRBV5-1 TRBD1 . CASRSGTGGEQPQHF TGCGCCAGCAGGTCCGGGACAGGGGGCGAGCAGCCCCAGCATTTT
TRBJ1-1 TRBV6-5 . . CASSTGERRNTEAFF TGTGCCAGCAGTACCGGGGAGAGGAGGAACACTGAAGCTTTCTTT
TRBJ2-3 TRBV5-4 TRBD1 . CASSPRQGVITDTQYF TGTGCCAGCAGCCCCCGACAGGGCGTGATCACAGATACGCAGTATTTT
TRBJ2-5 TRBV2 TRBD2 once CASSESGTSGETQYF TGTGCCAGCAGTGAATCGGGGACTAGCGGAGAGACCCAGTACTTC